This TCR beta chain was sequenced in a study of CD8 T cells in ankylosing spondylitis. Whole-study findings and limits: In synovial fluid and blood from reactive arthritis, some motif variants were previously reported. Reports say disease-linked clones showed up significantly more in matched ankylosing spondylitis synovial fluid. Characteristic of ankylosing spondylitis blood, it appeared, was a TCR beta motif comprising eight highly homologous variants.

Concerning this clonotype: Its specificity is not known.

Each CDR3 protein is one row after TCRdb ran MiXCR on the 5' RACE reads. Found here are 500,000 to 550,000 distinct CDR3 sequences, about an eighth of them singletons; the top ten hold approximately 7%. V was clipped by 0 bases and J by 4 bases, with 15 bases between them. Germline V gene data show CDR1 as LGHNA and CDR2 as YNFKEQ. The CDR3 contains 17 residues. The V gene is TRBV4-2, the J gene TRBJ2-2; D may correspond to TRBD1 or TRBD2 (5 bases each). Specimen: blood, either unsorted or a sorted T cell fraction (not recorded which). This TCR came from a male donor with ankylosing spondylitis. CDR3 coding DNA: TGTGCCAGCAGCCAAGATGTCGCCCGAGGGACCACCGGGGAGCTGTTTTTT. Translated: CASSQDVARGTTGELFF.